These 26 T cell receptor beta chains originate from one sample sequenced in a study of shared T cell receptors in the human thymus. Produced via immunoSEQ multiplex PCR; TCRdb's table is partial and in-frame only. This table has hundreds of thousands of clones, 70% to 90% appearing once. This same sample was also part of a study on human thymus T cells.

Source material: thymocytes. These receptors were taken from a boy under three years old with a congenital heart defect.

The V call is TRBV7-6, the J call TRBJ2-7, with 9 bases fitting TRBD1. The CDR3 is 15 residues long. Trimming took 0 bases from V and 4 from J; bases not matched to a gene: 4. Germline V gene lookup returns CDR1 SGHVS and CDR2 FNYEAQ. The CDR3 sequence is CASSLAGTGYYEQYF. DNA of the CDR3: TGTGCCAGCAGCTTAGCCGGGACAGGGTATTACGAGCAGTACTTC.

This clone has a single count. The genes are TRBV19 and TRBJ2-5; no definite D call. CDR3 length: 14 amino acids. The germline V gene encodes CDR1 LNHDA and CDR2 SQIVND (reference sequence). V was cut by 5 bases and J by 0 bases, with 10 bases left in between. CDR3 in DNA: TGTGCCAGTAGTTTACTTTTGTACCAAGAGACCCAGTACTTC. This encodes CASSLLLYQETQYF.

CDR3 protein: CASSKLAGVGETQYF. Here the CDR3 DNA reads TGCGCCAGCAGCAAACTAGCGGGGGTGGGGGAGACCCAGTACTTC. This chain links TRBV5-1 with TRBJ2-5; 11 bases map to TRBD2. The J segment lost 5 bases and the V segment lost 4 bases, leaving 7 bases of the junction unmatched. CDR3 length: 15 residues. Germline V gene data show CDR1 as SGHRS and CDR2 as YFSETQ. The variable domain in full, completed from reference TRBV5-1 and TRBJ2-5, reads KAGVTQTPRYLIKTRGQQVTLSCSPISGHRSVSWYQQTPGQGLQFLFEYFSETQRNKGNFPGRFSGRQFSNSRSEMNVSTLELGDSALYLCASSKLAGVGETQYFGPGTRLLVL.

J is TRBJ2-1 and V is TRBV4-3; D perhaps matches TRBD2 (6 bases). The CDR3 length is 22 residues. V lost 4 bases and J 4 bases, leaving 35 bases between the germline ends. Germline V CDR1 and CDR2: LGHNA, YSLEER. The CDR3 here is CASSPGRVGEDEGYVNYNEQFF. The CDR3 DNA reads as TGCGCCAGCAGCCCCGGCCGGGTAGGGGAGGACGAAGGCTACGTGAATTACAATGAGCAGTTCTTC.

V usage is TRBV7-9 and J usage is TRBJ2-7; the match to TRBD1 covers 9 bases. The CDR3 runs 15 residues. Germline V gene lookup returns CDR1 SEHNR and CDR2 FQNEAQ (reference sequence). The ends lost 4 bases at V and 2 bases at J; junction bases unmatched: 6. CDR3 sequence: CASSSRDRETYEQYF. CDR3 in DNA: TGTGCCAGCAGCTCCCGGGACAGGGAAACCTACGAGCAGTACTTC. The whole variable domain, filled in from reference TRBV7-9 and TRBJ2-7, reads DTGVSQNPRHKITKRGQNVTFRCDPISEHNRLYWYRQTLGQGPEFLTYFQNEAQLEKSRLLSDRFSAERPKGSFSTLEIQRTEQGDSAMYLCASSSRDRETYEQYFGPGTRLTVT.

CDR3 residues: CASRQGATNEKLFF. CDR3 sequence (DNA): TGTGCCAGCAGGCAGGGGGCAACTAATGAAAAACTGTTTTTT. The J gene is TRBJ1-4, the V gene TRBV13; TRBD1 agrees at 7 bases. Germline-derived CDR1 and CDR2 are PRHDT and FYEKMQ (reference sequence). V was pared by 6 bases and J by 0 bases, with 1 base of the junction left unmatched. CDR3 size: 14 residues.

The CDR3 nucleotides are TGTGCCAGCAGTTCCTGGCAGGACAGGACAAACTCCTACGAGCAGTACTTC. Protein product: CASSSWQDRTNSYEQYF. This sequence joins TRBV27 and TRBJ2-7; 7 nucleotides align to TRBD1. This CDR3 region has 17 residues. J was trimmed by 0 bases and V by 4 bases; bases with no gene match: 12. Germline CDR1 and CDR2: MNHEY and SMNVEV (reference sequence).

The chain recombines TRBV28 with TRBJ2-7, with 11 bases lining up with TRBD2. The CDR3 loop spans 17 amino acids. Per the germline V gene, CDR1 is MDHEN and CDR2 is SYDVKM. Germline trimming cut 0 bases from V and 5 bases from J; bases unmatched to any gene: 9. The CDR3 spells CASSLWGSGGVDNEQYF. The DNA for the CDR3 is TGTGCCAGCAGTTTATGGGGTAGCGGGGGGGTCGACAACGAGCAGTACTTC.

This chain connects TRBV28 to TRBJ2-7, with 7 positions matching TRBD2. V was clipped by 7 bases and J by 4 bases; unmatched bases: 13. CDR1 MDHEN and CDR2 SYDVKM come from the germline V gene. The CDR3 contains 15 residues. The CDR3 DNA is TGTGCCAGCAAGGAGGCTAGCGGTGGCTATTACGAGCAGTACTTC. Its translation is CASKEASGGYYEQYF.

CDR3 protein: CASSFGTVQANEQFF. The CDR3 DNA reads as TGTGCCAGCAGCTTCGGGACAGTCCAGGCCAATGAGCAGTTCTTC. J is TRBJ2-1 and V is TRBV7-4; 7 bases agree with TRBD1. Trimming removed 3 bases from V and 6 bases from J; junction bases left unmatched: 8. The CDR3 has 15 residues. Germline values: CDR1 SGHVT, CDR2 SQSDAQ.

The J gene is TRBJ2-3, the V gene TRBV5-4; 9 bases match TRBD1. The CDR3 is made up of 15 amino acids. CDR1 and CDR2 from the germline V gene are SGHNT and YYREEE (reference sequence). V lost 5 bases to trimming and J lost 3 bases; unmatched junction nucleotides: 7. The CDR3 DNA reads TGTGCCAGCAGTAGGGACAGGGTTCTAACAGATACGCAGTATTTT. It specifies CASSRDRVLTDTQYF.

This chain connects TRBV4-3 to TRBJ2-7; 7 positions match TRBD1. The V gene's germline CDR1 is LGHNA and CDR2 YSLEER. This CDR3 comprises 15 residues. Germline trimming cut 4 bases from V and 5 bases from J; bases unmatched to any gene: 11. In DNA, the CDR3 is TGCGCCAGCAGCCGAGGGACAGACGGGGTTAACGAGCAGTACTTC. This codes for CASSRGTDGVNEQYF.

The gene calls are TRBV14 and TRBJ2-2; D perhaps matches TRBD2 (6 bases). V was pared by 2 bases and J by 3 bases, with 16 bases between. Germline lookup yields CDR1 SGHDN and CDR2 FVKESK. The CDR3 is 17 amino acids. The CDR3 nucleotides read TGTGCCAGCAGCCAAATAGTTTTGACGGGGGACACCGGGGAGCTGTTTTTT. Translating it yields CASSQIVLTGDTGELFF. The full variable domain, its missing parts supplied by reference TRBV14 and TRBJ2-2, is EAGVTQFPSHSVIEKGQTVTLRCDPISGHDNLYWYRRVMGKEIKFLLHFVKESKQDESGMPNNRFLAERTGGTYSTLKVQPAELEDSGVYFCASSQIVLTGDTGELFFGEGSRLTVL.

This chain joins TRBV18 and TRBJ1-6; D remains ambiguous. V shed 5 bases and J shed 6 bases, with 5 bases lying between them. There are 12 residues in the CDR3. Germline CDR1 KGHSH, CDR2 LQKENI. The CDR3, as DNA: TGTGCCAGCTCATCGGGTAATTCACCCCTCCACTTT. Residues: CASSSGNSPLHF.

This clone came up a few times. The CDR3 nucleotides read TGTGCCAGCAGCCAAGTGGGTGGAGGGGATCTGAGGTACGAGCAGTACTTC. It specifies CASSQVGGGDLRYEQYF. The chain links TRBV14 to TRBJ2-7, with a weak D call TRBD2 (6 bases). CDR1 is SGHDN, CDR2 FVKESK, per germline. CDR3 length: 17 amino acids. The V end lost 1 base, the J end lost 4 bases, and 20 bases lay between the germline ends.

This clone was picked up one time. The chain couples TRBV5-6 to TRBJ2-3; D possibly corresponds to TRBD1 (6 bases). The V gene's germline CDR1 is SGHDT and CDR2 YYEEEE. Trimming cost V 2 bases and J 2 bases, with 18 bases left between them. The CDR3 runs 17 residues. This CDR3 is CASSFCGNRDNTDTQYF. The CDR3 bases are TGTGCCAGCAGCTTTTGTGGCAACAGGGATAACACAGATACGCAGTATTTT. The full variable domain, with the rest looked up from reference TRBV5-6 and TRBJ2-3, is DAGVTQSPTHLIKTRGQQVTLRCSPKSGHDTVSWYQQALGQGPQFIFQYYEEEERQRGNFPDRFSGHQFPNYSSELNVNALLLGDSALYLCASSFCGNRDNTDTQYFGPGTRLTVL.

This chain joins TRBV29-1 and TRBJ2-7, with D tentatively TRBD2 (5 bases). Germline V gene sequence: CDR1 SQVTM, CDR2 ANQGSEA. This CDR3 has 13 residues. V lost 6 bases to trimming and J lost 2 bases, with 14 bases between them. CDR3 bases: TGCAGCGTCCGAGAGGGTTTCGCCTACGAGCAGTACTTC. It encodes CSVREGFAYEQYF.

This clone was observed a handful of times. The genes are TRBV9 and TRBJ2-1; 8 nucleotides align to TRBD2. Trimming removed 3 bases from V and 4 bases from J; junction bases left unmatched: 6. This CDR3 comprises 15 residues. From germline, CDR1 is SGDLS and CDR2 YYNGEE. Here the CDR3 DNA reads TGTGCCAGCAGCGGGGACGCTAGCGGGTACAATGAGCAGTTCTTC. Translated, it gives CASSGDASGYNEQFF. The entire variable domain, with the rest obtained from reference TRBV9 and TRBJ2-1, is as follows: DSGVTQTPKHLITATGQRVTLRCSPRSGDLSVYWYQQSLDQGLQFLIQYYNGEERAKGNILERFSAQQFPDLHSELNLSSLELGDSALYFCASSGDASGYNEQFFGPGTRLTVL.

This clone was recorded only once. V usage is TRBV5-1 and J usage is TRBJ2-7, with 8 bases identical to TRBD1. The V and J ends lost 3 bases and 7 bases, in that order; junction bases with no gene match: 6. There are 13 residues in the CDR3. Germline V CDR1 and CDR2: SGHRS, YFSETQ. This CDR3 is CASSSDRGREQYF. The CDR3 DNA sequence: TGCGCCAGCAGCTCCGACAGGGGAAGGGAGCAGTACTTC.

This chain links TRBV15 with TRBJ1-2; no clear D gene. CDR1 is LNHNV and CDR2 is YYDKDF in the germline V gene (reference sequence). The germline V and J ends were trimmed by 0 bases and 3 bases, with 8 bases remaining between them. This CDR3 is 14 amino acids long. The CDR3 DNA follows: TGTGCCACCAGCAGAGATATACGGTACTATGGCTACACCTTC. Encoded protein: CATSRDIRYYGYTF.

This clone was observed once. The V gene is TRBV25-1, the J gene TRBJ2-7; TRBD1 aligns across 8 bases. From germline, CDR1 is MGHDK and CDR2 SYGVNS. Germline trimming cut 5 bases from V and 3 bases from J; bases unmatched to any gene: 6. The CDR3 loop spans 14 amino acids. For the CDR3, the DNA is TGTGCCAGCAGTCCCAGGACAGGGAACTACGAGCAGTACTTC. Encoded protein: CASSPRTGNYEQYF.

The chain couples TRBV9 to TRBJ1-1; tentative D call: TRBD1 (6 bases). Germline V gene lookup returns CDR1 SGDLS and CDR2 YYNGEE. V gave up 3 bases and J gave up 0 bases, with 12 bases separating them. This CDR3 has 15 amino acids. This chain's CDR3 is CASSGTGQLNTEAFF. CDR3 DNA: TGTGCCAGCAGCGGCACCGGACAGCTGAACACTGAAGCTTTCTTT.

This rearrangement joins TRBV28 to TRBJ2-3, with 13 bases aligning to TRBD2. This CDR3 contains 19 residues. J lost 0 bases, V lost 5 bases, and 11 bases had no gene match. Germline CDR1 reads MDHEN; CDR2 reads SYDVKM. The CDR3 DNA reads TGTGCCAGCAGTAGACTAGCGGGGGGAAAGCCAGATAGCACAGATACGCAGTATTTT. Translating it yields CASSRLAGGKPDSTDTQYF.

This chain's CDR3 is CASSPGTDSNQPQHF. The CDR3 bases are TGCGCCAGCAGCCCCGGGACAGATAGCAATCAGCCCCAGCATTTT. The chain uses TRBV5-1 and TRBJ1-5, with 7 bases fitting TRBD1. The ends lost 4 bases at V and 0 bases at J; junction bases unmatched: 4. Germline V gene sequence: CDR1 SGHRS, CDR2 YFSETQ. The CDR3 extends over 15 amino acids. Full variable domain (rest looked up from reference TRBV5-1 and TRBJ1-5): KAGVTQTPRYLIKTRGQQVTLSCSPISGHRSVSWYQQTPGQGLQFLFEYFSETQRNKGNFPGRFSGRQFSNSRSEMNVSTLELGDSALYLCASSPGTDSNQPQHFGDGTRLSIL.

The CDR3 DNA is TGTGCTAAGGGACAACCTCCTTACGAGCAGTACTTC. Translating gives CAKGQPPYEQYF. The J gene is TRBJ2-7, the V gene TRBV12-5; D may be TRBD1 (6 bases). The germline CDR1 and CDR2 sequences are LGHNT and FRNRAP. This CDR3 has 12 residues. V lost 10 bases to trimming and J lost 4 bases, with 14 bases between them.

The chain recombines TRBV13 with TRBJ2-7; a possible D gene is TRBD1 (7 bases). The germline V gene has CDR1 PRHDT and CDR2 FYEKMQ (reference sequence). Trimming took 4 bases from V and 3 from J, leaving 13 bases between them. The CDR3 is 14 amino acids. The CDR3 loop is CASSSRQGLYEQYF. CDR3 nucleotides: TGTGCCAGCAGCTCCAGACAGGGACTCTACGAGCAGTACTTC.